Sequencing of this T cell receptor beta chain was carried out in a study of tumor and adjacent non-tumor tissue in lung cancer (dated by TCRdb to 2017 to 2018). At the level of the whole study: Of the cohort, eleven to twelve patients had adenocarcinoma, 2 had squamous cell carcinoma and 1 had small cell lung cancer. Using bulk TCRbeta repertoires from some 15 lung cancer patients, the study set lung tumor tissue side by side with matched distant non-tumor lung tissue. Fewer than 35 paired specimens, one tumor and one normal lung sample per patient, were profiled by TCRbeta CDR3 sequencing. Among the approximately 15 patients, ages ranged from about 31 to 85 years, about 10 were men and 5 were women, and disease was TNM stage I to III. Sequencing generated a total of some 130 million productive TCRbeta reads, averaging about 4 million reads per sample.

Overall study outcomes, separate from this receptor: Because peripheral blood was not sequenced, blood TCRbeta repertoires in the lung cancer patients of the study were not examined. TCR diversity (inverse Simpson) was significantly higher in tumor than in normal lung tissue (around 460 vs 160, P = 0.0075, Mann-Whitney U test). The top 100 clones accounted for a significantly larger cumulative portion of the repertoire in normal lung than in tumor tissue. The methods do not name the sequencing platform or mention unique molecular identifiers. Only about 15 patients were included in the cohort, and the need for larger samples and more detailed clinical data was noted by the authors. TCR diversity was significantly higher in younger patients, and higher tumor TCR diversity was associated with shorter overall and disease-free survival.

Comments on this clonotype: The antigen it recognizes is unknown. No much larger clonotype is one base removed from it; base qualities were not supplied.

RNA was isolated from bulk unsorted tissue, and RNA quality was assessed with a NanoDrop ND-1000 and an Agilent 2100. For the normal lung samples, distant non-tumor tissue was collected more than 3 cm away from the tumor edge. Newly diagnosed lung cancer patients without prior chemotherapy who had been admitted for thoracic surgery in China between August and November 2014 were enrolled as donors. Patients who had received previous radiotherapy or chemotherapy, or who had another concurrent cancer, were excluded from the study. Pieces of surgical tissue measuring roughly 1-2.3 cm3 were kept in RNAlater solution and stored at -80 degrees C until use. Looking up the germline V gene yields CDR1 MNHEY and CDR2 SVGEGT. Spanning cysteine to phenylalanine, the CDR3 consists of 12 amino acids. Only the CDR3 DNA stays, 36 bases, in frame from base 1. The V end loses 5 bases and the J end loses 4 bases, and a stretch of 8 bases separates them.

The library was generated by multiplex PCR. This sample was sequenced with an Illumina HiSeq 2500. TCRbeta libraries were built by three rounds of nested PCR using primers (Table S4), following protocols modified from ARM-PCR. PCR products of 200-500 bp were gel-excised and purified with the QIAquick gel extraction kit before sequencing. As for how the authors treated the data: Reads were cleaned with Trimmomatic, merged with FLASH into complete CDR3 sequences, and assigned to V(D)J germline segments with MiTCR. Clonal diversity was computed as the inverse Simpson's index with VDJtools. In-frame sequences without a premature stop codon were defined as productive reads. TCRdb handled the public reads itself, with Q25 trimming in fastp and clone calling in MiXCR, and kept productive beta chains. Each entry is one CDR3 protein sequence, shown with its most common DNA and genes. TCRdb's processing, not the authors' own work, is the source of the V and J calls. In all, the sample holds around 99,000 distinct CDR3 sequences, and 62% of those were seen once. Of the sample, 15% to 20% is held by the ten largest clones.

The chain was built from TRBV6-2 or TRBV6-3 and TRBJ1-1, with no D gene named confidently. The sequenced sample consisted of distant non-tumor lung tissue. The receptor's source is a man between 60 and 70 years old with non-small cell lung cancer. The CDR3 region reads CASSTIGTEAFF. The DNA sequence is TGTGCCAGCAGTACAATAGGCACTGAAGCTTTCTTT.